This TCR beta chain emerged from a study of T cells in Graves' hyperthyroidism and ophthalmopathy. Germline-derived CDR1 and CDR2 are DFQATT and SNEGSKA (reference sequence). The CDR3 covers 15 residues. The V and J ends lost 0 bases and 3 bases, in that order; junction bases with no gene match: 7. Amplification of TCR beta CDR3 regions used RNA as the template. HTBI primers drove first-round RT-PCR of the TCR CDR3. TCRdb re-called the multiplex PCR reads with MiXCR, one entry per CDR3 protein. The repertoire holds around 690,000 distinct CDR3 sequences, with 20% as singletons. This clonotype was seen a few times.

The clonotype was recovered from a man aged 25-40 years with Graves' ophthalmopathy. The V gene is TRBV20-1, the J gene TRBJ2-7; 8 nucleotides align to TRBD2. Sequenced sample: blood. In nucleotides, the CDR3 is TGCAGTGCTAGAGACAGAGCGGGAGCCTTCTACGAGCAGTACTTC. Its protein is CSARDRAGAFYEQYF.